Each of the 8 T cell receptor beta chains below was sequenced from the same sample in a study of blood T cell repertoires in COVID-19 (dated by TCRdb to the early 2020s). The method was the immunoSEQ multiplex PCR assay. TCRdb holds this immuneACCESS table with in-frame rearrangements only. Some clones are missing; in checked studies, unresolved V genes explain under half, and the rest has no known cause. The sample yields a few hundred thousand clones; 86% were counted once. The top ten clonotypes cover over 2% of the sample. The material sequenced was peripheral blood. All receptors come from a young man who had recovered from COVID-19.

The CDR3 sequence is CASSLGGQGRSMGNIQYF. In DNA form, the CDR3 reads TGTGCCAGCAGCTTAGGGGGACAGGGGAGGTCAATGGGGAACATTCAGTACTTC. This chain uses TRBV7-9 with TRBJ2-4; 10 nucleotides match TRBD1. CDR3 size: 18 residues. V lost 1 base and J lost 7; bases outside the gene matches: 13. Per germline, CDR1 SEHNR and CDR2 FQNEAQ (reference sequence).

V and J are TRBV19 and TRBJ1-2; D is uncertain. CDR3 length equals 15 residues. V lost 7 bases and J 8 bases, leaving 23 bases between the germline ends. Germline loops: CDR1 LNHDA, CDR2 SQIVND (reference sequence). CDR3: CASNTIGGPPNGYTF. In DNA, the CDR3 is TGTGCCAGTAACACAATTGGAGGGCCTCCGAACGGCTACACCTTC. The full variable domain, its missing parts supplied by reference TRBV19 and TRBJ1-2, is DGGITQSPKYLFRKEGQNVTLSCEQNLNHDAMYWYRQDPGQGLRLIYYSQIVNDFQKGDIAEGYSVSREKKESFPLTVTSAQKNPTAFYLCASNTIGGPPNGYTFGSGTRLTVV.

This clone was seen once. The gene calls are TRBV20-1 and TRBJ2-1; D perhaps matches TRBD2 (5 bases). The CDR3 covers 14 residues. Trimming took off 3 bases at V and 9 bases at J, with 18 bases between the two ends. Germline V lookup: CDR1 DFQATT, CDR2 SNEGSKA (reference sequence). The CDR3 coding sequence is TGCAGTGCTAGTCTGAATCTTTTGGCGGGTGAGCAGTTCTTC. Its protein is CSASLNLLAGEQFF.

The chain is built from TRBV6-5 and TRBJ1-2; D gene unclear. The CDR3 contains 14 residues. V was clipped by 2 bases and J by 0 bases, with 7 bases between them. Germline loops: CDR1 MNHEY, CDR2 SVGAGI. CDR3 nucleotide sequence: TGTGCCAGCAGTTACGGCAGGACTAACTATGGCTACACCTTC. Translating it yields CASSYGRTNYGYTF.

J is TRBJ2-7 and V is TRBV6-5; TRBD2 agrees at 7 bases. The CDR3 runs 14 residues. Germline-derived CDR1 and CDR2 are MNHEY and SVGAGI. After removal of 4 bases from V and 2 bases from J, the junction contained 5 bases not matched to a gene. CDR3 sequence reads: CASSSQRGPYEQYF. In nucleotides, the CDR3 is TGTGCCAGCAGTTCCCAGCGGGGACCCTACGAGCAGTACTTC.

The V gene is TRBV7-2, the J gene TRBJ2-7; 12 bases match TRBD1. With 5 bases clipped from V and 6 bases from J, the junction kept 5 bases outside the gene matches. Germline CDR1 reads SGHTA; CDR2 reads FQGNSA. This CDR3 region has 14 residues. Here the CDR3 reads CASSAPGQGAEQYF. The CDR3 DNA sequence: TGTGCCAGCAGCGCACCGGGACAGGGGGCCGAGCAGTACTTC. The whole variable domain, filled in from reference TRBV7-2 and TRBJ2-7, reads GAGVSQSPSNKVTEKGKDVELRCDPISGHTALYWYRQSLGQGLEFLIYFQGNSAPDKSGLPSDRFSAERTGGSVSTLTIQRTQQEDSAVYLCASSAPGQGAEQYFGPGTRLTVT.

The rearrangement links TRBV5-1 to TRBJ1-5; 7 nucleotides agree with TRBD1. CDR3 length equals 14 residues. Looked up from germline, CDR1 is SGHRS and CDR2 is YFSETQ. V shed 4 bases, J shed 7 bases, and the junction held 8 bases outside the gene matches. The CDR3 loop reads CASSQTGVGQPQHF. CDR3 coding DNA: TGCGCCAGCAGCCAAACAGGGGTAGGGCAGCCCCAGCATTTT.

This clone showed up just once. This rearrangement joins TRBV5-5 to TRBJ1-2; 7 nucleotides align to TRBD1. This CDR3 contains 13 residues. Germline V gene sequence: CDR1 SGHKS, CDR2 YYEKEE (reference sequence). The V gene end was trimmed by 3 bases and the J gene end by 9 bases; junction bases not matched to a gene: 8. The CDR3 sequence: CASSSPDRDRYTF. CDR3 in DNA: TGTGCCAGCAGCTCCCCCGACAGGGACCGCTACACCTTC.